The source of this T cell receptor beta chain is a study of blood T cell repertoires in COVID-19. Study as a whole: Samples taken during acute and convalescent COVID-19 were collected in the United States, Italy and Spain. T cells, B-cell-depleted T cells, or PBMCs supplied cDNA or gDNA.

The sample holds one count of this clone. The junction does not match germline at one end; this may be a read error. Germline values: CDR1 SGHNT, CDR2 YYREEE (reference sequence). This CDR3 is 16 amino acids long. Authors' data handling: Reference gene primer amplification in the assay estimated nucleated cell counts. Assay: immunoSEQ multiplex PCR; the TCRdb copy retains only in-frame clones and omits some. V, J and clone size are those of that table, while D and trimming were read from the DNA. The sample comprises approximately 77,000 clones, 80% of which are singletons, and around 4.8% rests with the top ten.

The chain carries TRBV5-4 and TRBJ1-2; tentatively, D is TRBD1 (6 bases). The sequenced sample consisted of peripheral blood. This TCR came from a woman aged 70-85 years with acute or convalescent COVID-19. DNA for the CDR3: TGTGCCAGCAGTTTGGGTGGAGGACAGTTAAACTATGGCTACACCTTC. Protein: CASSLGGGQLNYGYTF.